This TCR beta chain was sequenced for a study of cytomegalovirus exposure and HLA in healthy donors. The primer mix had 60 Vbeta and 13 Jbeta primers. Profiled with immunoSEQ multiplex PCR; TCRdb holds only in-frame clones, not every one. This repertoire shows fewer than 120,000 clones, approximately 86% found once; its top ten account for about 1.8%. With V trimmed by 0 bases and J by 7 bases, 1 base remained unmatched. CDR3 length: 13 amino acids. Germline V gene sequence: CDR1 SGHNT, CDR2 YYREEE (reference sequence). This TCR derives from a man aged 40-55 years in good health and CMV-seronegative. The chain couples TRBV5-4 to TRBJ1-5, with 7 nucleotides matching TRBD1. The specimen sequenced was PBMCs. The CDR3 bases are TGTGCCAGCAGCTTGGAAGGGGGCCAGCCCCAGCATTTT. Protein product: CASSLEGGQPQHF.